The clone carrying this T cell receptor beta chain has at least ten counts. The CDR3 regions of TCR beta were amplified from RNA transcripts. HTBI primers were used for first-round RT-PCR of the TCR CDR3. Via MiXCR, TCRdb re-called the multiplex PCR reads, giving one row per CDR3 protein. The sample carries about 260,000 distinct CDR3 sequences, less than 30% recorded once. The entry originates in a study of T cells in Graves' hyperthyroidism and ophthalmopathy. Germline V gives CDR1 MNHEY, CDR2 SVGAGI. The CDR3 extends over 13 amino acids. V was pared by 2 bases and J by 8 bases, with 12 bases between.

The V call is TRBV6-5, the J call TRBJ1-2; no definite D call. This clonotype originated in a man aged 40-49 years with Graves' hyperthyroidism that later progressed to Graves' ophthalmopathy. Specimen: blood. CDR3 coding DNA: TGTGCCAGCAGTTACATGGGAGAAGGGGGCTACACCTTC. Residues: CASSYMGEGGYTF.